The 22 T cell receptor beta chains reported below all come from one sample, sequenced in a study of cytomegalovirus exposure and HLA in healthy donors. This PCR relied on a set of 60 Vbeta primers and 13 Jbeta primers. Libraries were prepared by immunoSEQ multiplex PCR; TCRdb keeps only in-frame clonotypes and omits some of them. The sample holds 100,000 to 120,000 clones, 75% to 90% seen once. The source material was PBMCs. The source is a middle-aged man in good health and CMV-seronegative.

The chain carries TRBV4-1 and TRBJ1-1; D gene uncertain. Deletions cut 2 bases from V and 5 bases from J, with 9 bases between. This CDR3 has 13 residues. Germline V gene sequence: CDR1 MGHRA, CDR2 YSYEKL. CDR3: CASSQPGETEAFF. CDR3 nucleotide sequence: TGCGCCAGCAGCCAACCAGGTGAAACTGAAGCTTTCTTT.

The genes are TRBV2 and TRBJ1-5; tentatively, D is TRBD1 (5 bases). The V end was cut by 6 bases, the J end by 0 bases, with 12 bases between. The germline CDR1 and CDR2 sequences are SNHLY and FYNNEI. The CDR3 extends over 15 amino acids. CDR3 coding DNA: TGTGCCAGCAGGCGGGGGGGTGGTAGCAATCAGCCCCAGCATTTT. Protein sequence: CASRRGGGSNQPQHF. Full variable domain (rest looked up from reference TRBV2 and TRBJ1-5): EPEVTQTPSHQVTQMGQEVILRCVPISNHLYFYWYRQILGQKVEFLVSFYNNEISEKSEIFDDQFSVERPDGSNFTLKIRSTKLEDSAMYFCASRRGGGSNQPQHFGDGTRLSIL.

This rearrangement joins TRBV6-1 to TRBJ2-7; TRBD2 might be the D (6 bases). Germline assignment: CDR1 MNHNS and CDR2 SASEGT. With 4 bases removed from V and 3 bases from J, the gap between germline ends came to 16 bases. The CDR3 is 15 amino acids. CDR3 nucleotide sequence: TGTGCCAGCAGTGGAGGGGAGGTTTTGGGCTACGAGCAGTACTTC. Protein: CASSGGEVLGYEQYF.

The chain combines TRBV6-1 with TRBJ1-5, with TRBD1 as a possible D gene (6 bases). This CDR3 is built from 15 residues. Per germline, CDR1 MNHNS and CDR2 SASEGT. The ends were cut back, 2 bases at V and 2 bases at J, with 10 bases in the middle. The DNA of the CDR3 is TGTGCCAGCAGTGAACTCAGGGGCGGCAATCAGCCCCAGCATTTT. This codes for CASSELRGGNQPQHF.

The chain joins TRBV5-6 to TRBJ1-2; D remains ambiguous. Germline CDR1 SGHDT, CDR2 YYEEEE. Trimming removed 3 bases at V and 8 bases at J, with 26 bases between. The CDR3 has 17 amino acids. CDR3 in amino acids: CASSYLPGDLEVGGYTF. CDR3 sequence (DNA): TGTGCCAGCAGCTACCTCCCGGGAGATTTGGAGGTTGGGGGCTACACCTTC. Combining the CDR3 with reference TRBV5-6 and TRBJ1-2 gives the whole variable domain DAGVTQSPTHLIKTRGQQVTLRCSPKSGHDTVSWYQQALGQGPQFIFQYYEEEERQRGNFPDRFSGHQFPNYSSELNVNALLLGDSALYLCASSYLPGDLEVGGYTFGSGTRLTVV.

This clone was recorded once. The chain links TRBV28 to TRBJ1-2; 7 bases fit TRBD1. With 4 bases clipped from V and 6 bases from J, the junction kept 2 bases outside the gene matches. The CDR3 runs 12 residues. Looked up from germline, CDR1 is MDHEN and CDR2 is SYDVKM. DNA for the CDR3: TGTGCCAGCAGTTACAGGGGAAATGGCTACACCTTC. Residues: CASSYRGNGYTF.

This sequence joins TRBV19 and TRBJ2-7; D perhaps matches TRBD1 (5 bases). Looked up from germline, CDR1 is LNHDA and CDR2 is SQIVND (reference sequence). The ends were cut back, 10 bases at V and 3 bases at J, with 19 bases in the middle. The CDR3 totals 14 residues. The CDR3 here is CATQKGANHYEQYF. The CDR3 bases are TGTGCCACCCAAAAAGGGGCTAATCACTACGAGCAGTACTTC. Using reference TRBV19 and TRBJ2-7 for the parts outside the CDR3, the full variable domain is DGGITQSPKYLFRKEGQNVTLSCEQNLNHDAMYWYRQDPGQGLRLIYYSQIVNDFQKGDIAEGYSVSREKKESFPLTVTSAQKNPTAFYLCATQKGANHYEQYFGPGTRLTVT.

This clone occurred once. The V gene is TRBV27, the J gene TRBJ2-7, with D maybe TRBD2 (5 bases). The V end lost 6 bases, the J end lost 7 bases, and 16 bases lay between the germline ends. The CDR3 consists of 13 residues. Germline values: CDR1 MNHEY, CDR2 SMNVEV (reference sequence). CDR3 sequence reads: CASSPGGPGEQYF. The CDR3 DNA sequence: TGTGCCAGCAGCCCTGGAGGCCCGGGGGAGCAGTACTTC.

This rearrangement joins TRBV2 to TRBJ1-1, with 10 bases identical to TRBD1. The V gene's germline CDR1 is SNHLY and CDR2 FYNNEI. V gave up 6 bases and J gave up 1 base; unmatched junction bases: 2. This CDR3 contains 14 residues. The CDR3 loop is CASRGQGRNTEAFF. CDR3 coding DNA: TGTGCCAGCAGGGGACAGGGGAGGAACACTGAAGCTTTCTTT.

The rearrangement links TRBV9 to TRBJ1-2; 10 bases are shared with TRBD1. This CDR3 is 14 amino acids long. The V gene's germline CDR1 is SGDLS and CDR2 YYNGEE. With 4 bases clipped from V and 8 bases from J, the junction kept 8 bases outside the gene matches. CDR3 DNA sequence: TGTGCCAGCAGCCCAAGACAGGGGGCGCGGGGCTACACCTTC. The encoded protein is CASSPRQGARGYTF. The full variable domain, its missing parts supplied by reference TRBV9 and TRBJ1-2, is DSGVTQTPKHLITATGQRVTLRCSPRSGDLSVYWYQQSLDQGLQFLIQYYNGEERAKGNILERFSAQQFPDLHSELNLSSLELGDSALYFCASSPRQGARGYTFGSGTRLTVV.

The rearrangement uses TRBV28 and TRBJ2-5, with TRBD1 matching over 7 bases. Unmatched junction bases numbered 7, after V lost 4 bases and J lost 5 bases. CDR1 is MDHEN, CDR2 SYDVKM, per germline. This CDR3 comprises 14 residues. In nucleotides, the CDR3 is TGTGCCAGCAGTTCGACAGGGATGATGGAGACCCAGTACTTC. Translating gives CASSSTGMMETQYF.

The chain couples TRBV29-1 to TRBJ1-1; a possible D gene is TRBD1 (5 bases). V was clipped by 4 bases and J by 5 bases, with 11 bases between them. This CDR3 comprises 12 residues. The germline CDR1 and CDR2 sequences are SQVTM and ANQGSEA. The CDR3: CSVVVGGTEAFF. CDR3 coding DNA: TGCAGCGTTGTGGTGGGGGGTACTGAAGCTTTCTTT.

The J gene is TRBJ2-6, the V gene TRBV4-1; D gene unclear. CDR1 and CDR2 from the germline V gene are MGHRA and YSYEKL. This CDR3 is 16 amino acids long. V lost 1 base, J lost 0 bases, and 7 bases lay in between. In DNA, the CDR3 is TGCGCCAGCAGCCAAGTGCCGCGCTCTGGGGCCAACGTCCTGACTTTC. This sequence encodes CASSQVPRSGANVLTF.

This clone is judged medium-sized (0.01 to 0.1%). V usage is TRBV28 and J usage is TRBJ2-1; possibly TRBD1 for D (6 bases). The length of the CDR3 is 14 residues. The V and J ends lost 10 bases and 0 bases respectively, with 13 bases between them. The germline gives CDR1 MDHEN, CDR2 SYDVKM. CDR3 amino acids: CATLTGSSYNEQFF. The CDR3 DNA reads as TGTGCCACACTAACAGGGTCCTCCTACAATGAGCAGTTCTTC. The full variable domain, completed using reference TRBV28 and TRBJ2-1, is DVKVTQSSRYLVKRTGEKVFLECVQDMDHENMFWYRQDPGLGLRLIYFSYDVKMKEKGDIPEGYSVSREKKERFSLILESASTNQTSMYLCATLTGSSYNEQFFGPGTRLTVL.

CDR3: CASSMWEETEAFF. CDR3 nucleotides: TGTGCCAGTAGTATGTGGGAGGAGACTGAAGCTTTCTTT. The chain uses TRBV19 and TRBJ1-1, with D uncertain. Germline V gives CDR1 LNHDA, CDR2 SQIVND (reference sequence). Trimming removed 3 bases from V and 5 bases from J, with 10 bases in between. CDR3 length: 13 residues.

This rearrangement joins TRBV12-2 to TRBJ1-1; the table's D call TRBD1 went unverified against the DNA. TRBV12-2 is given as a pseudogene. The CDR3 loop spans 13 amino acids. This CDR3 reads CASRFRGQTEAFF. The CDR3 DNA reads TGTGCAAGTCGCTTCAGGGGGCAAACTGAAGCTTTCTTT.

The CDR3 DNA sequence: TGCGCCAGCAGCTTGGCTGCGGTCCAGGAGACCCAGTACTTC. The encoded protein is CASSLAAVQETQYF. This rearrangement joins TRBV5-1 to TRBJ2-5; D unresolved. Germline-derived CDR1 and CDR2 are SGHRS and YFSETQ. The V end lost 0 bases, the J end lost 5 bases, and 11 bases lay between the germline ends. The CDR3 sequence is 14 residues long.

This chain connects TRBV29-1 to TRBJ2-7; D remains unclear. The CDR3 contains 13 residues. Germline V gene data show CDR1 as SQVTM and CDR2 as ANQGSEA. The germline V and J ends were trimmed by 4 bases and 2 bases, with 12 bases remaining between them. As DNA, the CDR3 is TGCAGCGTTGTTCAGGAACCGACCTACGAGCAGTACTTC. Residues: CSVVQEPTYEQYF.

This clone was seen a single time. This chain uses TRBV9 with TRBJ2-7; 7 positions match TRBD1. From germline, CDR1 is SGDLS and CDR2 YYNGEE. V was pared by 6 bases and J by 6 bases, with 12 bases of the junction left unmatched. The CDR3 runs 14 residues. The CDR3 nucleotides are TGTGCCAGCACGCGAGGACAGGACACCTCCGAGCAGTACTTC. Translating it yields CASTRGQDTSEQYF.

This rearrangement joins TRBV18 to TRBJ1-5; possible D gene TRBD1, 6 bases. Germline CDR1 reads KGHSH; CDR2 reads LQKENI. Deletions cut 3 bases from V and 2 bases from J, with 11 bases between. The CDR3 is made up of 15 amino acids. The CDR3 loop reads CASSPQSGGNQPQHF. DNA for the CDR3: TGTGCCAGCTCACCTCAGTCAGGGGGCAATCAGCCCCAGCATTTT. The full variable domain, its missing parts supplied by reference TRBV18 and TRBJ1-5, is NAGVMQNPRHLVRRRGQEARLRCSPMKGHSHVYWYRQLPEEGLKFMVYLQKENIIDESGMPKERFSAEFPKEGPSILRIQQVVRGDSAAYFCASSPQSGGNQPQHFGDGTRLSIL.

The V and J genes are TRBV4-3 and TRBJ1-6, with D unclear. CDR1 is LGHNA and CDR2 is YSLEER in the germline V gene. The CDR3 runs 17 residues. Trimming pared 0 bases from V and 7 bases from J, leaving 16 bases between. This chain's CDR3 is CASSQDLVSAGNSPLHF. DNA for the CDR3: TGCGCCAGCAGCCAAGATCTTGTTTCCGCAGGAAATTCACCCCTCCACTTT.

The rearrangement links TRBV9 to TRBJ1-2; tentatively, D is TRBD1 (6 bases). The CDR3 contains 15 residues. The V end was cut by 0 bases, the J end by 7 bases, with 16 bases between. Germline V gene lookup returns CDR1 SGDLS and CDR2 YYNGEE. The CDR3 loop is CASSVGNGGVGGYTF. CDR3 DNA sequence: TGTGCCAGCAGCGTAGGAAATGGGGGCGTGGGTGGCTACACCTTC.